The source of this T cell receptor beta chain is a study of blood T cell repertoires in COVID-19. At the level of the study: The United States, Italy and Spain were the sources of the acute and convalescent COVID-19 samples. Sources were T cells, B-cell-depleted T cells, or PBMCs; the material itself was cDNA or gDNA.

The V gene lost 6 bases and the J gene lost 6 bases, with 11 bases spanning the gap. The CDR3 totals 12 residues. As processed by the authors: Estimation of nucleated cell counts was performed using reference gene primer amplification. Measured with immunoSEQ multiplex PCR; TCRdb has only the in-frame clones, and not every one. The DNA gave D and trimming, while V, J and clone size come from that table. The sample includes some 80,000 clones, roughly 90% seen only once; the top ten take 0.77%. The receptor was derived from a woman of 80 years or more with acute or convalescent COVID-19. J is TRBJ1-2 and V is TRBV12-3 or TRBV12-4; tentatively, D is TRBD1 (6 bases). Sequenced: peripheral blood. The CDR3 loop reads CASSDHRDGYTF. The CDR3 DNA sequence: TGTGCCAGCAGCGATCACAGGGATGGCTACACCTTC.